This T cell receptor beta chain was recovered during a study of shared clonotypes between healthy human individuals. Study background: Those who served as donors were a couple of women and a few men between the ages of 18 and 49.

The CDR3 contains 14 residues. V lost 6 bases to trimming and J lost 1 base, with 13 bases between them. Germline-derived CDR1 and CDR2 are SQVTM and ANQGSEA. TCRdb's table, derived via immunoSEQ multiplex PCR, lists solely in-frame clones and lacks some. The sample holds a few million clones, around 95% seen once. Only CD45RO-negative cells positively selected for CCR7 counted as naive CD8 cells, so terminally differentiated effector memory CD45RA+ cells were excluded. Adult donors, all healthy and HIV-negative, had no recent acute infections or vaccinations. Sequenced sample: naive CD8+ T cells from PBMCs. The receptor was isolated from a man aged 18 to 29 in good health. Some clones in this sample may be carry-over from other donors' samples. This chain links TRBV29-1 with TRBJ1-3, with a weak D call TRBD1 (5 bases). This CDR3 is CSVTRAQSGNTIYF. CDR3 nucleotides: TGCAGCGTGACCAGGGCCCAATCTGGAAACACCATATATTTT.